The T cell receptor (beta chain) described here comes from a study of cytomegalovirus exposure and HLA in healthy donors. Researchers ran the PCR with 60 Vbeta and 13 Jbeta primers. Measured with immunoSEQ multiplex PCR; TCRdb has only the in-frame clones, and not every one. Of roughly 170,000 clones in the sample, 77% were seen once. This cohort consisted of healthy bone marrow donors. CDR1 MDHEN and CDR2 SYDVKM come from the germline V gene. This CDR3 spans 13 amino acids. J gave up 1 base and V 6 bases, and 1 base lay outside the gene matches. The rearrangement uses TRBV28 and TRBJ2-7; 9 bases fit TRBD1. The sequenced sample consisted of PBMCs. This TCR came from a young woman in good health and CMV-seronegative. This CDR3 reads CASRQGASYEQYF. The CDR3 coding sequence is TGTGCCAGCAGACAGGGGGCTTCCTACGAGCAGTACTTC.